The entry below gives a single T cell receptor beta chain sequence along with its context. The data belong to a study of blood T cell repertoires in COVID-19. The overall study: Spain, Italy and the United States supplied samples that represented acute and convalescent COVID-19. T cells, B-cell-depleted T cells, or PBMCs provided the cDNA or gDNA that served as material.

Trimming stripped 6 bases from V and 5 bases from J, with 13 bases between. CDR3 length: 13 residues. CDR1 SNHLY and CDR2 FYNNEI come from the germline V gene. The table came from immunoSEQ multiplex PCR; TCRdb's copy has only in-frame clones and leaves some out. The repertoire includes under 300,000 clones, over 80% of them detected once, and about 2% sits in the top ten. The sample taken for sequencing was peripheral blood. The chain has TRBV2 and TRBJ1-1, with D possibly being TRBD1 (5 bases). The TCR sequence derives from a man aged 30 to 39 who had recovered from COVID-19. The CDR3 nucleotides read TGTGCCAGCAGCGCGTTTGGGGGGACTGAAGCTTTCTTT. Translation: CASSAFGGTEAFF.